The clone carrying this T cell receptor beta chain came up once. The antigen is unknown. The method was immunoSEQ multiplex PCR; TCRdb's version includes in-frame clones alone and lacks a portion of them. This repertoire shows tens of thousands of clones, 75% to 85% found once; its top ten account for around 5.5%. This entry is derived from a study of Siglec-9 on CD8 T cells in melanoma. General observations from the study: Siglec-9 reportedly marks and regulates an effector memory CD8+ T-cell subset apparently accumulating in melanoma tumors.

This CDR3 spans 14 amino acids. V shed 7 bases and J shed 7 bases, with 17 bases lying between them. The germline V gene has CDR1 MNHEY and CDR2 SMNVEV (reference sequence). The genes are TRBV27 and TRBJ2-4; D might be TRBD1 (7 bases). This sequence originates from a human donor in good health. Sequencing input: Siglec-9- CD8+ T cells sorted from blood. The CDR3 DNA is TGTGCCAGCACCCCAGGGGGGATTGGGAACATTCAGTACTTC. Amino acids: CASTPGGIGNIQYF.